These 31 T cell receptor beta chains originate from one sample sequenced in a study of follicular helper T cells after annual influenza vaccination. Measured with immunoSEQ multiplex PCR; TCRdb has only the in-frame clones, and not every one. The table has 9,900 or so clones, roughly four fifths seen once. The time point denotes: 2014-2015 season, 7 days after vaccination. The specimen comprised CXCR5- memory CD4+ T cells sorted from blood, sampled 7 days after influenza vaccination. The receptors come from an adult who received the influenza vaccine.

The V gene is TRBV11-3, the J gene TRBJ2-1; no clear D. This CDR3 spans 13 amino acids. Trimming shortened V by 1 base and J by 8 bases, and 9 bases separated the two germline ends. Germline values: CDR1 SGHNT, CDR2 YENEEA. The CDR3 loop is CASSLGELDEQFF. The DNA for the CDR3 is TGTGCCAGCAGCTTAGGAGAGCTAGATGAGCAGTTCTTC.

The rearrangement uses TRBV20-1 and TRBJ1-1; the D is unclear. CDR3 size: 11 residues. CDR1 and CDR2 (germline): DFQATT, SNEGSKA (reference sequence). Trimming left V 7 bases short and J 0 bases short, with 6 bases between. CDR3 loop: CSERMNTEAFF. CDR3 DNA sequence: TGCAGTGAGCGGATGAACACTGAAGCTTTCTTT.

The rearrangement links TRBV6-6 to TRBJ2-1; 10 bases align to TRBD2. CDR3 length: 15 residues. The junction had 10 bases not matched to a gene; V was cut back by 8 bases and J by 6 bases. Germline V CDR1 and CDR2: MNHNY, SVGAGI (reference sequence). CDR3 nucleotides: TGTGCCAGCGCCAATCTAGCGGGAGTAACCAATGAGCAGTTCTTC. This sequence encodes CASANLAGVTNEQFF.

The CDR3 DNA reads TGTGCCAGCAGTTACGACGAGCGGGCCTCCTACAATGAGCAGTTCTTC. Translated, it gives CASSYDERASYNEQFF. This chain uses TRBV6-5 with TRBJ2-1; D possibly corresponds to TRBD2 (6 bases). V was pared by 2 bases and J by 0 bases, with 11 bases between. There are 16 residues in the CDR3. The germline V gene has CDR1 MNHEY and CDR2 SVGAGI.

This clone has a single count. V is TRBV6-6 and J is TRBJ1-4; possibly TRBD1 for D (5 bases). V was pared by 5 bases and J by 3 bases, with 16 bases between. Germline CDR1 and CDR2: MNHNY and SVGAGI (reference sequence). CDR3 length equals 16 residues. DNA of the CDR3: TGTGCCAGCAGTCCCAGTCACGGGGCGGCTAATGAAAAACTGTTTTTT. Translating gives CASSPSHGAANEKLFF.

The CDR3 spells CASSLDAGSTYEQYF. The CDR3 DNA sequence: TGCGCCAGCAGCTTGGATGCAGGCTCTACCTACGAGCAGTACTTC. The chain joins TRBV5-1 to TRBJ2-7; the D is unclear. The CDR3 length is 15 residues. Trimming shortened V by 0 bases and J by 2 bases, and 12 bases separated the two germline ends. The germline V gene encodes CDR1 SGHRS and CDR2 YFSETQ.

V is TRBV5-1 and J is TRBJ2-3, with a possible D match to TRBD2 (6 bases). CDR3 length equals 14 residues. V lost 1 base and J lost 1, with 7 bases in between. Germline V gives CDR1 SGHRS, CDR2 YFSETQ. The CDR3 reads CASSLSSGTDTQYF. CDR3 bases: TGCGCCAGCAGCTTGTCTAGCGGCACAGATACGCAGTATTTT. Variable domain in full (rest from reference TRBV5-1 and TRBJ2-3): KAGVTQTPRYLIKTRGQQVTLSCSPISGHRSVSWYQQTPGQGLQFLFEYFSETQRNKGNFPGRFSGRQFSNSRSEMNVSTLELGDSALYLCASSLSSGTDTQYFGPGTRLTVL.

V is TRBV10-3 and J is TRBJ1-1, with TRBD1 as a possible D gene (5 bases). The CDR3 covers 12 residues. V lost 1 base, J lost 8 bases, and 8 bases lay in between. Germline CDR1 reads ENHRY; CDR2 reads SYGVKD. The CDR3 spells CAISELGREAFF. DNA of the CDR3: TGTGCCATCAGTGAGTTGGGACGGGAAGCTTTCTTT.

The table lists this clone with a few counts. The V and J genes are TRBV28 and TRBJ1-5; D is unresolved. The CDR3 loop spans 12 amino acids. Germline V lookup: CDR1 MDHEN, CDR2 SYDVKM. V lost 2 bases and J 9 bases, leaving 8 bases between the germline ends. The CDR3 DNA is TGTGCCAGCAGTTTAGAAGGGAGGCCCCAGCATTTT. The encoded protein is CASSLEGRPQHF. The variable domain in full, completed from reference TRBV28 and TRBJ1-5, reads DVKVTQSSRYLVKRTGEKVFLECVQDMDHENMFWYRQDPGLGLRLIYFSYDVKMKEKGDIPEGYSVSREKKERFSLILESASTNQTSMYLCASSLEGRPQHFGDGTRLSIL.

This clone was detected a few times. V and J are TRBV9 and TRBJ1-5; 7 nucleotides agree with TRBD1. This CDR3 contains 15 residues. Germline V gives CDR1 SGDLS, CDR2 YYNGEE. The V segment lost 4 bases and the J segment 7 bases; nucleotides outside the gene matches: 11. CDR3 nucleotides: TGTGCCAGCAGCCCACATCATACAGGGGAGCAGCCCCAGCATTTT. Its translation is CASSPHHTGEQPQHF. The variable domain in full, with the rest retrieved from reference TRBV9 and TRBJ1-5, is DSGVTQTPKHLITATGQRVTLRCSPRSGDLSVYWYQQSLDQGLQFLIQYYNGEERAKGNILERFSAQQFPDLHSELNLSSLELGDSALYFCASSPHHTGEQPQHFGDGTRLSIL.

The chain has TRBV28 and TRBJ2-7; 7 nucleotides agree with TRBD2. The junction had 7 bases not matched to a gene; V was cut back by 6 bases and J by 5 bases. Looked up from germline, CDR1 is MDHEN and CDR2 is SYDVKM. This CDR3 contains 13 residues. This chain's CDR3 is CASRAGTPDEQYF. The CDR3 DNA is TGTGCCAGCAGAGCGGGGACCCCGGACGAGCAGTACTTC.

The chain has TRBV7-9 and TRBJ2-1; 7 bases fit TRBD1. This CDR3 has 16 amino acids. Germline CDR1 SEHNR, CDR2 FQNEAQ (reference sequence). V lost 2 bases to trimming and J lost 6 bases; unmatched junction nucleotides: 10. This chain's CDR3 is CASSLRGGGRLNEQFF. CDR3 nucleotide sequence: TGTGCCAGCAGCTTAAGAGGGGGCGGGCGCCTCAATGAGCAGTTCTTC.

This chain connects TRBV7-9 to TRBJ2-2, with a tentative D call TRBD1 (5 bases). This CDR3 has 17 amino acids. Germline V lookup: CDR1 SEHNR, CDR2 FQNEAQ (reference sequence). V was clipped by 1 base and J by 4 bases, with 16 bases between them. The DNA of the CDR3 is TGTGCCAGCAGCTTAGAGGGCAGACAGAAACCCACCGGGGAGCTGTTTTTT. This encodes CASSLEGRQKPTGELFF. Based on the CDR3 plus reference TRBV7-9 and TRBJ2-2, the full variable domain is DTGVSQNPRHKITKRGQNVTFRCDPISEHNRLYWYRQTLGQGPEFLTYFQNEAQLEKSRLLSDRFSAERPKGSFSTLEIQRTEQGDSAMYLCASSLEGRQKPTGELFFGEGSRLTVL.

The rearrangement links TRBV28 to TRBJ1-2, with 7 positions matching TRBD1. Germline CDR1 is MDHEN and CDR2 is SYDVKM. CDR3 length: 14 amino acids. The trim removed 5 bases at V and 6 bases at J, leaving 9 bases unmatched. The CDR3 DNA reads TGTGCCAGCAGTCCCCGGGGACAGATAAATGGCTACACCTTC. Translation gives CASSPRGQINGYTF.

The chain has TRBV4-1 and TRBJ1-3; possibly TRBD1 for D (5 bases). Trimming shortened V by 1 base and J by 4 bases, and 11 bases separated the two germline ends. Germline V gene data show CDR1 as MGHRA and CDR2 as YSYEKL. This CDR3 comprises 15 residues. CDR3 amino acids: CASSQVEGQGNTIYF. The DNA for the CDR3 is TGCGCCAGCAGCCAAGTGGAGGGGCAGGGAAACACCATATATTTT.

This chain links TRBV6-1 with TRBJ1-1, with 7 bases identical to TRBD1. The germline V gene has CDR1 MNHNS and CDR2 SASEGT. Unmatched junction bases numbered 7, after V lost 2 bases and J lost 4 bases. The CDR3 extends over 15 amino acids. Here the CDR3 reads CASSETQGSGTEAFF. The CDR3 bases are TGTGCCAGCAGTGAAACACAGGGGAGCGGCACTGAAGCTTTCTTT.

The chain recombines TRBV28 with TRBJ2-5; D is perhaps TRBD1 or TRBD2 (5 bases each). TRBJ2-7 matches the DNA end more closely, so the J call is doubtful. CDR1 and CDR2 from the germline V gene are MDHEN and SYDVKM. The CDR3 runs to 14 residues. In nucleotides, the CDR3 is TGTGCCAGCAGGCCCGGGACCACCCAGGACGAGCAGTACTTC. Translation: CASRPGTTQDEQYF.

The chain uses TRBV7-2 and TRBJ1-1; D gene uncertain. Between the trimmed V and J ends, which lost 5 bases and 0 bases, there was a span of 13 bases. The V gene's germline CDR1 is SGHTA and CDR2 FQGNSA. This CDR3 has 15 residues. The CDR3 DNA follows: TGTGCCAGCAGCATCGCAGGAGGCCTGAACACTGAAGCTTTCTTT. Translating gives CASSIAGGLNTEAFF.

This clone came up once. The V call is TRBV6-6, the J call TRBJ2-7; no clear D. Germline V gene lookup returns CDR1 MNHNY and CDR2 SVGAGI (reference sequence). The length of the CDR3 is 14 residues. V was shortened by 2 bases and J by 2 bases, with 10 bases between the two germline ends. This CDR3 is CASSYRAGTYEQYF. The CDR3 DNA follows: TGTGCCAGCAGTTACAGGGCAGGTACCTACGAGCAGTACTTC.

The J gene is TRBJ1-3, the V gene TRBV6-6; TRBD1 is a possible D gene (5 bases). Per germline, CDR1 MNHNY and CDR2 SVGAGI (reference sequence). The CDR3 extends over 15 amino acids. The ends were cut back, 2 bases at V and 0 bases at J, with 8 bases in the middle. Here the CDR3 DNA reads TGTGCCAGCAGTTACCGGGGGTTCTCTGGAAACACCATATATTTT. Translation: CASSYRGFSGNTIYF.

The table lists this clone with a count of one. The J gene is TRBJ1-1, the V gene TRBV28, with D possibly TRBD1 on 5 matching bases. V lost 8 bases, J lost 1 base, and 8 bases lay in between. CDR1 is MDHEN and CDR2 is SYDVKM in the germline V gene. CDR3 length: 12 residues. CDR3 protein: CASYRGNTEAFF. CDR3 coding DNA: TGTGCCAGCTATAGGGGGAACACTGAAGCTTTCTTT.

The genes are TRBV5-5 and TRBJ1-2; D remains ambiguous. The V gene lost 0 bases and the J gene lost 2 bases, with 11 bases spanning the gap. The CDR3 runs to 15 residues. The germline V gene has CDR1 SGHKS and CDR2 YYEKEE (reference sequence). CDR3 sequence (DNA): TGTGCCAGCAGCTTGGCCGTGGGAACCAACTATGGCTACACCTTC. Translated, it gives CASSLAVGTNYGYTF.

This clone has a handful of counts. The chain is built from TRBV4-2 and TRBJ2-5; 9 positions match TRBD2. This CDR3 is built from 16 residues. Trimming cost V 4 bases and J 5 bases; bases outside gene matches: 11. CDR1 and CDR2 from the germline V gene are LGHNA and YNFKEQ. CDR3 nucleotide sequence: TGTGCCAGCAGCCTACATGGCGGGGGGGCTCTTGAGACCCAGTACTTC. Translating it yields CASSLHGGGALETQYF.

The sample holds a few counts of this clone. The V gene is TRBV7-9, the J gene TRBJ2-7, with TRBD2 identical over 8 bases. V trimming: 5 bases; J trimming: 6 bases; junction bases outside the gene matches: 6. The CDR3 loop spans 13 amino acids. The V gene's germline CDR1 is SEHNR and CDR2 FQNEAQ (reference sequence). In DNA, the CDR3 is TGTGCCAGCAGCCGGGAGGGCCGCGCCGAGCAGTACTTC. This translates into CASSREGRAEQYF. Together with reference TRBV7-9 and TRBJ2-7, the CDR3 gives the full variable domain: DTGVSQNPRHKITKRGQNVTFRCDPISEHNRLYWYRQTLGQGPEFLTYFQNEAQLEKSRLLSDRFSAERPKGSFSTLEIQRTEQGDSAMYLCASSREGRAEQYFGPGTRLTVT.

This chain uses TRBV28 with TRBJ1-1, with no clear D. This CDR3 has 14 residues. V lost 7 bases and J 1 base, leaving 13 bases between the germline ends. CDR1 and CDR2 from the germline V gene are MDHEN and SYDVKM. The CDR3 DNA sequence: TGTGCCAGCATACATCCCCCGACGAACACTGAAGCTTTCTTT. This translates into CASIHPPTNTEAFF.

The CDR3 loop is CASTNGDPRTGELFF. The DNA of the CDR3 is TGTGCCAGCACTAACGGGGACCCGCGAACCGGGGAGCTGTTTTTT. V gene TRBV6-1 combines with J gene TRBJ2-2, with D perhaps being TRBD1 or TRBD2 (5 bases each). The length of the CDR3 is 15 residues. Germline V gene data show CDR1 as MNHNS and CDR2 as SASEGT. The germline V and J ends were trimmed by 7 bases and 5 bases, with 17 bases remaining between them.

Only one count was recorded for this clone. CDR3 protein: CSVELGLARAGREQYF. CDR3 coding DNA: TGCAGCGTTGAATTGGGACTAGCGAGGGCGGGACGCGAGCAGTACTTC. The chain employs TRBV29-1 and TRBJ2-7; 10 nucleotides line up with TRBD2. J was trimmed by 6 bases and V by 2 bases; bases with no gene match: 13. This CDR3 comprises 16 residues. The germline V gene has CDR1 SQVTM and CDR2 ANQGSEA.

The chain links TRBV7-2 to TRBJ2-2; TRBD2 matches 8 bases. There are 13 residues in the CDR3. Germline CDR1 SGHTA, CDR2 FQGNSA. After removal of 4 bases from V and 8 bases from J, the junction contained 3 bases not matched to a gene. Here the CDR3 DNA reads TGTGCCAGCAGCTGGCGGGGGGATGGGGAGCTGTTTTTT. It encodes CASSWRGDGELFF.

CDR3: CASIPDRDNQPQHF. DNA of the CDR3: TGCGCCAGCATCCCAGACAGGGACAATCAGCCCCAGCATTTT. The chain combines TRBV10-1 with TRBJ1-5; 7 bases map to TRBD1. J was trimmed by 3 bases and V by 7 bases; bases with no gene match: 6. The germline CDR1 and CDR2 sequences are WNHNN and SYGVQD (reference sequence). This CDR3 is 14 amino acids long.

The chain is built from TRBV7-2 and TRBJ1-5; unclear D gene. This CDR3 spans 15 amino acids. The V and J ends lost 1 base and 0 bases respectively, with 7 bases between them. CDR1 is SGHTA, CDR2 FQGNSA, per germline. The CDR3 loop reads CASSLVANSNQPQHF. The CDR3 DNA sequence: TGTGCCAGCAGCTTAGTAGCTAATAGCAATCAGCCCCAGCATTTT. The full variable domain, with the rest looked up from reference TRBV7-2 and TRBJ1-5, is GAGVSQSPSNKVTEKGKDVELRCDPISGHTALYWYRQSLGQGLEFLIYFQGNSAPDKSGLPSDRFSAERTGGSVSTLTIQRTQQEDSAVYLCASSLVANSNQPQHFGDGTRLSIL.

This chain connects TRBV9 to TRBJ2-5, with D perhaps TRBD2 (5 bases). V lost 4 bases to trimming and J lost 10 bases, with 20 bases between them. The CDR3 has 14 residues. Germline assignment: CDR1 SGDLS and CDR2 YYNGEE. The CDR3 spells CASSPRTEKGSQYF. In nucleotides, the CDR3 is TGTGCCAGCAGCCCCCGGACGGAGAAAGGGAGCCAGTACTTC. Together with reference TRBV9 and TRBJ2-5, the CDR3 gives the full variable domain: DSGVTQTPKHLITATGQRVTLRCSPRSGDLSVYWYQQSLDQGLQFLIQYYNGEERAKGNILERFSAQQFPDLHSELNLSSLELGDSALYFCASSPRTEKGSQYFGPGTRLLVL.